These 10 T cell receptor beta chains originate from one sample sequenced in a study of shared clonotypes between healthy human individuals. Data came from immunoSEQ multiplex PCR; TCRdb stores just in-frame clones and leaves some out. The repertoire consists of about 1,500,000 clones, with approximately 96% occurring once and the leading ten covering 1.2%. Sequenced sample: naive CD4+ T cells sorted from blood. Subset in this sample: CD45RA+ positively selected. Receptors were obtained from a man aged 25 to 45 in good health.

The V and J genes are TRBV7-8 and TRBJ2-1, with 11 bases fitting TRBD2. The CDR3 loop spans 18 amino acids. Germline V CDR1 and CDR2: SGHVS, FQNEAQ. The J segment lost 4 bases and the V segment lost 5 bases, leaving 13 bases of the junction unmatched. As DNA, the CDR3 is TGTGCCAGCAGCCCGCCTTCAACCCTAGCGGGGGGTTACAATGAGCAGTTCTTC. As protein: CASSPPSTLAGGYNEQFF.

Only one count was recorded for this clone. Germline and junction disagree at one end, which may indicate a read error. The V gene is TRBV19, the J gene TRBJ1-1, with 7 bases matching TRBD1. The CDR3 is made up of 10 amino acids. Per germline, CDR1 LNHDA and CDR2 SQIVND (reference sequence). CDR3 sequence reads: CASSVRQGVF. The DNA for the CDR3 is TGTGCCAGTAGTGTGAGACAGGGAGTCTTT.

The chain combines TRBV15 with TRBJ2-7; the match to TRBD1 covers 12 bases. Germline lookup yields CDR1 LNHNV and CDR2 YYDKDF (reference sequence). Trimming at V came to 2 bases and at J to 7 bases, leaving 9 bases not matched to a gene. This CDR3 has 16 amino acids. CDR3 coding DNA: TGTGCCACCAGCAGACCGACGGGACAGGGGGCTCTTGAGCAGTACTTC. This translates into CATSRPTGQGALEQYF. Drawing the rest from reference TRBV15 and TRBJ2-7, the complete variable domain is DAMVIQNPRYQVTQFGKPVTLSCSQTLNHNVMYWYQQKSSQAPKLLFHYYDKDFNNEADTPDNFQSRRPNTSFCFLDIRSPGLGDTAMYLCATSRPTGQGALEQYFGPGTRLTVT.

The chain has TRBV18 and TRBJ2-7, with 9 nucleotides matching TRBD1. V was clipped by 2 bases and J by 7 bases; unmatched bases: 6. The CDR3 loop spans 14 amino acids. Germline values: CDR1 KGHSH, CDR2 LQKENI. In nucleotides, the CDR3 is TGTGCCAGCTCACCAAGGGACAGGGAGGTTGAGCAGTACTTC. This translates into CASSPRDREVEQYF.

The rearrangement joins TRBV10-3 to TRBJ2-2; D uncertain. The germline V gene has CDR1 ENHRY and CDR2 SYGVKD. V lost 7 bases and J lost 4, with 7 bases in between. The CDR3 consists of 12 residues. CDR3 sequence: CAINRGTGELFF. In DNA, the CDR3 is TGTGCCATCAACAGAGGCACCGGGGAGCTGTTTTTT.

The chain is built from TRBV11-3 and TRBJ1-3, with D hard to call. The V gene's germline CDR1 is SGHNT and CDR2 YENEEA. Trimming removed 3 bases at V and 0 bases at J, with 6 bases between. CDR3 length: 14 residues. The CDR3: CASSFAGSGNTIYF. The CDR3 DNA sequence: TGTGCCAGCAGCTTCGCAGGCTCTGGAAACACCATATATTTT. Full variable domain (outside the CDR3, taken from reference TRBV11-3 and TRBJ1-3): EAGVVQSPRYKIIEKKQPVAFWCNPISGHNTLYWYLQNLGQGPELLIRYENEEAVDDSQLPKDRFSAERLKGVDSTLKIQPAELGDSAVYLCASSFAGSGNTIYFGEGSWLTVV.

Comments on this clone: The same CDR3 can be traced to other DNA sequences in this sample. The CDR3 loop reads CASSLGTANTGELFF. The CDR3 nucleotides are TGTGCCAGCAGCCTAGGGACAGCGAACACCGGGGAGCTGTTTTTT. This chain links TRBV7-6 with TRBJ2-2; 7 bases map to TRBD1. J gave up 0 bases and V 5 bases, and 3 bases lay outside the gene matches. CDR3 length equals 15 residues. Germline CDR1 SGHVS, CDR2 FNYEAQ.

The chain joins TRBV2 to TRBJ2-1; tentative D call: TRBD1 (5 bases). Trimming took off 6 bases at V and 7 bases at J, with 16 bases between the two ends. This CDR3 has 14 residues. Germline V gene data show CDR1 as SNHLY and CDR2 as FYNNEI. CDR3 DNA: TGTGCCAGCAGAAACACTGGACACGGAAATGAGCAGTTCTTC. Translating gives CASRNTGHGNEQFF.

The chain joins TRBV5-4 to TRBJ2-2, with a weak D call TRBD2 (6 bases). CDR1 SGHNT and CDR2 YYREEE come from the germline V gene (reference sequence). V was shortened by 2 bases and J by 6 bases, with 14 bases between the two germline ends. The CDR3 is made up of 15 amino acids. The CDR3 nucleotides are TGTGCCAGCAGCTTTGAACGGGAGTCGTCCGGGGAGCTGTTTTTT. It specifies CASSFERESSGELFF. The entire variable domain, with the rest obtained from reference TRBV5-4 and TRBJ2-2, is as follows: ETGVTQSPTHLIKTRGQQVTLRCSSQSGHNTVSWYQQALGQGPQFIFQYYREEENGRGNFPPRFSGLQFPNYSSELNVNALELDDSALYLCASSFERESSGELFFGEGSRLTVL.

This clone showed up just once. In DNA form, the CDR3 reads TGTGCCAGCAGCTTGGACCCTAGCGAGACCTACGAGCAGTACTTC. As protein: CASSLDPSETYEQYF. The rearrangement links TRBV5-4 to TRBJ2-7, with a tentative D call TRBD2 (6 bases). The V end was cut by 0 bases, the J end by 2 bases, with 12 bases between. CDR1 and CDR2 from the germline V gene are SGHNT and YYREEE (reference sequence). The CDR3 runs 15 residues.